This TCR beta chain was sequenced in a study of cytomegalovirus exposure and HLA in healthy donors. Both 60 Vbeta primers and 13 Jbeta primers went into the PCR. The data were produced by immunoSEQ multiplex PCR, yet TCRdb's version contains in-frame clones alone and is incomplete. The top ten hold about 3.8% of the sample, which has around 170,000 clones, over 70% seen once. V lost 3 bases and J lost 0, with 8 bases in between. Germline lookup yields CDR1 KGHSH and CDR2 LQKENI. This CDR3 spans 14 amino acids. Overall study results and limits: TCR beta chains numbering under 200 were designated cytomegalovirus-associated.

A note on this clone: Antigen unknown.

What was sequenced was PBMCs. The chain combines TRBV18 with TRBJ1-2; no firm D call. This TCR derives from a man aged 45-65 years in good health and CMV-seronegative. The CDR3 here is CASSPVDTNYGYTF. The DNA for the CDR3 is TGTGCCAGCTCACCGGTTGACACTAACTATGGCTACACCTTC.